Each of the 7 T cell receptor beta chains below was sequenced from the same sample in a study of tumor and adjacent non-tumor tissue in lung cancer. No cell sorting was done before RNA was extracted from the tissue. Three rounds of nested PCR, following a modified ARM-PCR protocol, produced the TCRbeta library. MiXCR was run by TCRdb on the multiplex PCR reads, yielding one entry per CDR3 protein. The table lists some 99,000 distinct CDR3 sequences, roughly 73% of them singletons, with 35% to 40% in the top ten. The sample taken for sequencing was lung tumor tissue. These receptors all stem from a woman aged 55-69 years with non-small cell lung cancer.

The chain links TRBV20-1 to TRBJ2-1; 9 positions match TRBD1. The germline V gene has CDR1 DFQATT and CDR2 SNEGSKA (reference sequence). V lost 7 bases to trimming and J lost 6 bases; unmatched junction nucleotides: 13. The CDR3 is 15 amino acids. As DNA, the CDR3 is TGCAGTGGCCCAGGCCCGGGACAGGGTGTCAATGAGCAGTTCTTC. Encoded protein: CSGPGPGQGVNEQFF.

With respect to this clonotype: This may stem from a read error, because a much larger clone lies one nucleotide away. CDR3 coding DNA: TGCAGTGCTAGATGGCTAGCGGGCACCGGGGAGCTGTTATTT. Translation: CSARWLAGTGELLF. The chain couples TRBV20-1 to TRBJ2-2; TRBD2 matches 8 bases. The germline V gene has CDR1 DFQATT and CDR2 SNEGSKA (reference sequence). The CDR3 has 14 residues.

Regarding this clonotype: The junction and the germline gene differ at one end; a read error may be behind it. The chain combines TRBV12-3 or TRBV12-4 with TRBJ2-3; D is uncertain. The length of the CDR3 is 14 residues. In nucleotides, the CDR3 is TGTGTCAGCAGTTTCGGGCTGGGTCGAGATACGCAGTATTTT. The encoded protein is CVSSFGLGRDTQYF.

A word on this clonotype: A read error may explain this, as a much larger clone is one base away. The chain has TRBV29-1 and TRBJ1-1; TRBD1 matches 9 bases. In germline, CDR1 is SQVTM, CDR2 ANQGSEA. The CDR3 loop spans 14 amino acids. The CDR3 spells CSLGDREVNSEAFF. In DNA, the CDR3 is TGCAGTTTGGGGGACAGGGAAGTGAACAGTGAAGCTTTCTTT.

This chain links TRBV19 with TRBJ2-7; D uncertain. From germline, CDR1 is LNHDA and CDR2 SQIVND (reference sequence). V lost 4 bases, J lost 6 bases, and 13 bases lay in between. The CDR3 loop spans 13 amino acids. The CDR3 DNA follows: TGTGCCAGTAGTAGGTTACTCAAAGGCGAGCAGTACTTC. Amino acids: CASSRLLKGEQYF.

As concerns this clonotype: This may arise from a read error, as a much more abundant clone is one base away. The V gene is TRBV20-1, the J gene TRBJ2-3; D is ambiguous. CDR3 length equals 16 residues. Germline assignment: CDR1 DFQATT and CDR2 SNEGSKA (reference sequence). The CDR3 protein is CSAGDEEAVVADTQYF. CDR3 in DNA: TGCAGTGCTGGAGATGAAGAGGCAGTAGTGGCAGATACGCAGTATTTT.

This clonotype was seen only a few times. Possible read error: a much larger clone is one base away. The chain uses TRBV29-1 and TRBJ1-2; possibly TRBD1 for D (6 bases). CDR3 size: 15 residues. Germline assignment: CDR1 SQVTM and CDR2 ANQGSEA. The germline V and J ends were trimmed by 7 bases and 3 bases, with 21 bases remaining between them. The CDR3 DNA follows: TGCAGCGGTAAGTCCCTTGGGACACAACACTATGGCTACACCTTC. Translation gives CSGKSLGTQHYGYTF.